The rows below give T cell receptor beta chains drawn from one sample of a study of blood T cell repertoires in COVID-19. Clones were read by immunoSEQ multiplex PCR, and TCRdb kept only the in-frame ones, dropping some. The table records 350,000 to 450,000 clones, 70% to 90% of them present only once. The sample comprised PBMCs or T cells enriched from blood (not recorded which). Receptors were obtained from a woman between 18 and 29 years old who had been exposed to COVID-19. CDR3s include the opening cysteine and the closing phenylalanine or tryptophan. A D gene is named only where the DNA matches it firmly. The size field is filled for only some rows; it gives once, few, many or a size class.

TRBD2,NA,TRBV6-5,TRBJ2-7,TGTGCCAGCAGTTACGTGGCTAGCGGGGGGAACGAGCAGTACTTC,CASSYVASGGNEQYF
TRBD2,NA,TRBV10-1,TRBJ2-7,TGCGCCACCAGCGGGACTAGCGGGACCCACGAGCAGTACTTC,CATSGTSGTHEQYF
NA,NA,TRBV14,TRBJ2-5,TGTGCCAGCAGCCAACCTCCAGGGGGGTTCGAAGAGACCCAGTACTTC,CASSQPPGGFEETQYF
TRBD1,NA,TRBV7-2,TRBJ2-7,TGTGCCAGCAGCGGGGAACCCGGGACAGGGGGATACGAGCAGTACTTC,CASSGEPGTGGYEQYF
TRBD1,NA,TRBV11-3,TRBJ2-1,TGTGCCAGCAGCTCAACAGGGGATGAGCAGTTCTTC,CASSSTGDEQFF
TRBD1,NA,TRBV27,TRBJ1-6,TGTGCCAGCAGTTTATCGGGACAGGGGGGATTAACCCCGAGCTCCTATAATTCACCCCTCCACTTT,CASSLSGQGGLTPSSYNSPLHF
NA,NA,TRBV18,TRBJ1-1,TGTGCCAGCTCATCAACAGGGTTACCTGAAGCTTTCTTT,CASSSTGLPEAFF
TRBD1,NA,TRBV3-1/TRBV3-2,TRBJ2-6,TGTGCCAGCAGCCTCCCTCCTTCGGCAGGGGGCGCGAGAGGGGCCAACGTCCTGACTTTC,CASSLPPSAGGARGANVLTF
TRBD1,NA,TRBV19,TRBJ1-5,TGTGCCAGTACGGACAGGAGCCTCAATCAGCCCCAGCATTTT,CASTDRSLNQPQHF
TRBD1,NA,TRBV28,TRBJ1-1,TGTGCCAGCAGTTCGGGACAGATGAACACTGAAGCTTTCTTT,CASSSGQMNTEAFF
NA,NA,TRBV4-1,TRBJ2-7,TGCGCCAGCAGCCAAACCTCGGGACTCAGCTACGAGCAGTACTTC,CASSQTSGLSYEQYF
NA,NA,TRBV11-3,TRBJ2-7,TGTGCCAGCAGCCCAGGACAGACCTACGAGCAGTACTTC,CASSPGQTYEQYF
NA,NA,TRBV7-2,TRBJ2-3,TGTGCCAGCAGCCTCCAGGGGAGAGATACGCAGTATTTT,CASSLQGRDTQYF
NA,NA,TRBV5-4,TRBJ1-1,TGTGCCAGCAGCCCCCCGAGGGCGAACACTGAAGCTTTCTTT,CASSPPRANTEAFF
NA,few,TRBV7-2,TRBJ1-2,TGTGCCAGCAGCTTAGAGGTTGGCAGGGGTGACTATGGCTACACCTTC,CASSLEVGRGDYGYTF
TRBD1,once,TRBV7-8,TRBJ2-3,TGTGCCAGCAGCGCGGGACAGGGTATTAGTACGCAGTATTTT,CASSAGQGISTQYF
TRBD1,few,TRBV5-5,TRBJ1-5,TGTGCCAGCAGCCCTGACAGGGTGAATCAGCCCCAGCATTTT,CASSPDRVNQPQHF
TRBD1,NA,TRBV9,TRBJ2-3,TGTGCCAGCAGCCCGGGTGGGCAGGGGGGCACAGATACGCAGTATTTT,CASSPGGQGGTDTQYF
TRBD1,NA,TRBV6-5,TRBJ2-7,TGTGCCAGCAAAATCAGGACAGGGGGGTCCTACGAGCAGTACTTC,CASKIRTGGSYEQYF
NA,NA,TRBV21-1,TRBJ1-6,TGTGCCAGCAGCAAAGTCAGTCAGAAACCCAGGGGTAGTTCACCCCTCCACTTT,CASSKVSQKPRGSSPLHF
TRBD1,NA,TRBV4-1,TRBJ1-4,TGCGCCAGCAGCCGCGGATTACAGGGGGGGACTAATGAAAAACTGTTTTTT,CASSRGLQGGTNEKLFF